What follows are 8 T cell receptor beta chains derived from one specimen sequenced in a study of blood T cells in healthy people across ages. It was with a sample-barcoded 5' primer and a J-beta primer mix that a second PCR of about 7 to 12 cycles was run. Each CDR3 protein is one row after TCRdb ran MiXCR on the 5' RACE reads. The table has about 930,000 distinct CDR3 sequences, under 35% seen once. These data are also associated with another study on T cells of mothers and their children.

The sequenced sample was blood. The receptors derive from a woman in her forties in good health.

A few counts support this clonotype. In DNA, the CDR3 is TGTGCCAGCAGCCAAGACCTCACCGCCATGAACACTGAAGCTTTCTTT. Amino acid sequence: CASSQDLTAMNTEAFF. The chain couples TRBV3-1 to TRBJ1-1; no reliable D call. Trimming stripped 0 bases from V and 0 bases from J, with 11 bases between. This CDR3 comprises 16 residues. The germline CDR1 and CDR2 sequences are LGHDT and YNNKEL (reference sequence).

On this clonotype: This may be a read error: a much more frequent sequence differs by one nucleotide. The chain joins TRBV7-8 to TRBJ1-2, with a tentative D call TRBD1 (6 bases). The germline V gene has CDR1 SGHVS and CDR2 FQNEAQ. Trimming cost V 3 bases and J 4 bases, with 18 bases left between them. This CDR3 is built from 16 residues. The CDR3 loop reads CASSFSGRGIGYGYTF. DNA for the CDR3: TGTGCCAGCAGCTTCAGTGGTAGGGGGATAGGCTATGGCTACACCTTC. The full variable domain, completed using reference TRBV7-8 and TRBJ1-2, is GAGVSQSPRYKVAKRGQDVALRCDPISGHVSLFWYQQALGQGPEFLTYFQNEAQLDKSGLPSDRFFAERPEGSVSTLKIQRTQQEDSAVYLCASSFSGRGIGYGYTFGSGTRLTVV.

This clonotype was counted ten times or more. The gene calls are TRBV9 and TRBJ1-2, with D possibly TRBD1 on 6 matching bases. Trimming stripped 4 bases from V and 6 bases from J, with 13 bases between. This CDR3 is built from 13 residues. The germline V gene has CDR1 SGDLS and CDR2 YYNGEE. The CDR3 sequence: CASSPQQGHGYTF. In DNA, the CDR3 is TGTGCCAGCAGCCCCCAGCAGGGGCATGGCTACACCTTC.

CDR3 amino acids: CASSYSAAGEKLFF. CDR3 coding DNA: TGTGCCAGCAGTTACTCGGCTGCGGGGGAAAAACTGTTTTTT. The chain uses TRBV6-5 and TRBJ1-4; no firm D call. Germline V gene sequence: CDR1 MNHEY, CDR2 SVGAGI. Trimming removed 0 bases at V and 8 bases at J, with 10 bases between. The length of the CDR3 is 14 residues.

The J gene is TRBJ2-7, the V gene TRBV7-9; 10 bases align to TRBD2. The CDR3 loop spans 16 amino acids. The V and J ends lost 4 bases and 6 bases, in that order; junction bases with no gene match: 12. Per germline, CDR1 SEHNR and CDR2 FQNEAQ (reference sequence). This CDR3 reads CASSSDLAGVKGEQYF. As DNA, the CDR3 is TGTGCCAGCAGCTCAGATCTAGCGGGAGTGAAGGGCGAGCAGTACTTC.

The chain combines TRBV12-3 or TRBV12-4 with TRBJ2-1, with 8 nucleotides matching TRBD2. Trimming removed 7 bases from V and 4 bases from J; junction bases left unmatched: 9. The CDR3 has 15 amino acids. CDR3 in DNA: TGTGCCAGCATCACGGGAGGGGGGGGGTACAATGAGCAGTTCTTC. The encoded protein is CASITGGGGYNEQFF.

Concerning this clonotype: A much larger clone lies a single base off, so this may be a read error. The chain combines TRBV12-3 or TRBV12-4 with TRBJ2-5, with D perhaps being TRBD1 or TRBD2 (5 bases each). V was trimmed by 6 bases and J by 1 base, leaving 9 bases between them. The CDR3 contains 13 residues. The CDR3 sequence is CASRFGTQETQYF. In DNA form, the CDR3 reads TGTGCCAGCAGGTTCGGGACCCAAGAGACCCAGTACTTC.

The rearrangement uses TRBV15 and TRBJ1-5; no clear D. The length of the CDR3 is 15 residues. V lost 1 base and J lost 4, with 11 bases in between. From germline, CDR1 is LNHNV and CDR2 YYDKDF (reference sequence). In DNA, the CDR3 is TGTGCCACCAGCAGAGGCGGGATGGGGAATCAGCCCCAGCATTTT. The encoded protein is CATSRGGMGNQPQHF.